This entry features one T cell receptor (beta chain) sequence. Sequencing was performed with immunoSEQ multiplex PCR; in TCRdb, only in-frame clones are kept and a portion is missing. The top ten hold around 0.57% of the sample, which has about 40,000 clones, roughly 90% seen once. The data were taken from a study of T cell changes during pregnancy in multiple sclerosis. The receptor was isolated from a female donor with multiple sclerosis, enrolled in a pregnancy study. The source was CD4+ T cells from peripheral blood mononuclear cells, collected before pregnancy.

The CDR3 DNA reads TGTGCCAGCAGTCGGTCCGGGACAACCGTCTACGAGCAGTACTTC. Translation gives CASSRSGTTVYEQYF. The rearrangement uses TRBV5-6 and TRBJ2-7; a weak D match, TRBD1 (6 bases). Germline V gene data show CDR1 as SGHDT and CDR2 as YYEEEE. The V end lost 5 bases, the J end lost 3 bases, and 18 bases lay between the germline ends. The CDR3 runs 15 residues.